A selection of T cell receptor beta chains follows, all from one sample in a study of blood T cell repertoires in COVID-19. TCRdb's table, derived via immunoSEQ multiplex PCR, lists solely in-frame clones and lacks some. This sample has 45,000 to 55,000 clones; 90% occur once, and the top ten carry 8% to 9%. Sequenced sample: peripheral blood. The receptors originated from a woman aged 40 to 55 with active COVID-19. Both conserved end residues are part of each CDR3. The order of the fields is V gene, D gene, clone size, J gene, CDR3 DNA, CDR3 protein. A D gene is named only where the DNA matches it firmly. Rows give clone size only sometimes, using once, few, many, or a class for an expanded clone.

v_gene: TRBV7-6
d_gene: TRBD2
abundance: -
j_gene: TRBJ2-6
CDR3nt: TGTGCCAGCAGCTTAAGCGGGACCCCCTCTGGGGCCAACGTCCTGACTTTC
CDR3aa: CASSLSGTPSGANVLTF

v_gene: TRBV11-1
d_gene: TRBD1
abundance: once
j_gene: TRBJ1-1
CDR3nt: TGTGCCAGCAGCTTCGTAAACAGGGGATCAACTGAAGCTTTCTTT
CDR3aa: CASSFVNRGSTEAFF

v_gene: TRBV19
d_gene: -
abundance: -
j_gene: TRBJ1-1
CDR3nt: TGTGCCAGTAGCCTTCGGGACACGAACACTGAAGCTTTCTTT
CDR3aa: CASSLRDTNTEAFF

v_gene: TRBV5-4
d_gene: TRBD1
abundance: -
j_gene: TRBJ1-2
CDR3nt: TGTGCCAGCAGCGCGGGACAGGGGGCCTCCGAGTACTATGGCTACACCTTC
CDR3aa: CASSAGQGASEYYGYTF

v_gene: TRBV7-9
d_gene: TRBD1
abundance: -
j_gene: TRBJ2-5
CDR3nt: TGTGCCAGCAGCCGGACAGGGGGGACCCAGTACTTC
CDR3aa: CASSRTGGTQYF

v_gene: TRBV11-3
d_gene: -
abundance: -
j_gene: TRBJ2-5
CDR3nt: TGTGCCAGCAGCTCTACACAGTACCAAGAGACCCAGTACTTC
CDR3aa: CASSSTQYQETQYF

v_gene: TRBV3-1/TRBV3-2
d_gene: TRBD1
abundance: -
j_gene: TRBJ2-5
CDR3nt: TGTGCCAGCAGCCAAGATCCAGGGGGCTACCAAGAGACCCAGTACTTC
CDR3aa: CASSQDPGGYQETQYF

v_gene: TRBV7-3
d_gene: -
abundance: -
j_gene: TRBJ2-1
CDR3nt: TGTGCCAGCAGCTTTCCTAAAAAACAACCGGCAATCCGGGACTCGCAGTACAATGAGCAGTTCTTC
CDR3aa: CASSFPKKQPAIRDSQYNEQFF

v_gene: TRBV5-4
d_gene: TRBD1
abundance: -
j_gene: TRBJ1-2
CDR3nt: TGTGCCAGCAGGACAGGGGGAGACAACTATGGCTACACCTTC
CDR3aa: CASRTGGDNYGYTF

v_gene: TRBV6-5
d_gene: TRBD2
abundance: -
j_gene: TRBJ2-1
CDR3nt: TGTGCCAGCAGTCCTACTAGCGGGGGGAGGAATGAGCAGTTCTTC
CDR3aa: CASSPTSGGRNEQFF

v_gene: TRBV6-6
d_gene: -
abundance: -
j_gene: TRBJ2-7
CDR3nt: TGTGCCAGCAGCTCTCCGCAAGGGGTCTCCTACGAGCAGTACTTC
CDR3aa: CASSSPQGVSYEQYF

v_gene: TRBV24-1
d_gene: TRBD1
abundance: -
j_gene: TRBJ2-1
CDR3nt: TGTGCCACCAGTGATTTACGGTGGGACAGGCAGTTCTTC
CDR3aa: CATSDLRWDRQFF

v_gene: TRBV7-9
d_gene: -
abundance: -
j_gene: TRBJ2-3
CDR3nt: TGTGCCAGCAGCTCAAGACGGACAACGGATACGCAGTATTTT
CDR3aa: CASSSRRTTDTQYF

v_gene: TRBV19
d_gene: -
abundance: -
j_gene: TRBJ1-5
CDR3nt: TGTGCCAGTAGATGGGCGGGGGGGACCAATCAGCCCCAGCATTTT
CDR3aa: CASRWAGGTNQPQHF

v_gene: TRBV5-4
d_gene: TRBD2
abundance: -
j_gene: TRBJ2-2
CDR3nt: TGTGCCAGCAGCACCCCCCTAGCGGGGGGACTGACCGGGGAGCTGTTTTTT
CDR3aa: CASSTPLAGGLTGELFF

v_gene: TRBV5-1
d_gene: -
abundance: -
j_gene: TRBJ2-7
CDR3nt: TGCGCCAGCAGCTTGGGTGGCTTTCCCACCTACGAGCAGTACTTC
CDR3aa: CASSLGGFPTYEQYF

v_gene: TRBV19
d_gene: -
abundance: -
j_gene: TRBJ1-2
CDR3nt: TGTGCCAGTACGCCTAGCGGGTCCTATGGCTACACCTTC
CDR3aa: CASTPSGSYGYTF

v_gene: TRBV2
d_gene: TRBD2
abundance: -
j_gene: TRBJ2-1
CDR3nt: TGTGCCAGCAGTGGCGGACTAGCGGGGGGGAAGAATGAGCAGTTCTTC
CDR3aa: CASSGGLAGGKNEQFF

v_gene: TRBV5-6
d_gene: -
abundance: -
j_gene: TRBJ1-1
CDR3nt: TGTGCCAGCAGCTCTGGGTGGGGTAGCGGAACTGAAGCTTTCTTT
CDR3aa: CASSSGWGSGTEAFF

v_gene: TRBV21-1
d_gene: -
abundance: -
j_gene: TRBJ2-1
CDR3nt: TGTGCCAGCAGCAAGCGGAGCTCCTACAATGAGCAGTTCTTC
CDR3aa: CASSKRSSYNEQFF

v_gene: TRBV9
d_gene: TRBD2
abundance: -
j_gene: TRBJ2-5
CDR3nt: TGTGCCAGCAGCCCTAGCGGGGGTGGAGAGACCCAGTACTTC
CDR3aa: CASSPSGGGETQYF

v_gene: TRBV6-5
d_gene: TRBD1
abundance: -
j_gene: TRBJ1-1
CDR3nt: TGTGCCTCCTGGGGCGGACAGGGGAACACTGAAGCTTTCTTT
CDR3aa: CASWGGQGNTEAFF

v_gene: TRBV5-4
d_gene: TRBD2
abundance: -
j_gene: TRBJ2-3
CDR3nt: TGTGCCAGCAGCCCGACTAGCGGGGTGACAGATACGCAGTATTTT
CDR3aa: CASSPTSGVTDTQYF

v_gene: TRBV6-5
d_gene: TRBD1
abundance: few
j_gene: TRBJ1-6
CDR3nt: TGTGCCAGCAAGGGGACAGTTAATTCACCCCTCCACTTT
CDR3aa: CASKGTVNSPLHF

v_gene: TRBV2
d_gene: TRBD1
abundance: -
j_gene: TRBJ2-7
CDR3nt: TGTGCCAGCAGTGAAGCGCTTCGACAGGGGGCCTACGAGCAGTACTTC
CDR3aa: CASSEALRQGAYEQYF

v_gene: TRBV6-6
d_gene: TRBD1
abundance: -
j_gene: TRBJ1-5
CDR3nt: TGTGCCAGCAGTTACTCGTTTGACAGGGGTGGTCAGCCCCAGCATTTT
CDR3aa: CASSYSFDRGGQPQHF

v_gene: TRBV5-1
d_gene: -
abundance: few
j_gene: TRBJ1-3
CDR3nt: TGCGCCAGCAGGAACCCCGACAGATCTGGAAACACCATATATTTT
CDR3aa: CASRNPDRSGNTIYF

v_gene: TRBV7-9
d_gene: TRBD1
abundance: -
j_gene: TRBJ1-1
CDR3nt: TGTGCCAGCAGATTCACAGGGGCAGTGGGCACTGAAGCTTTCTTT
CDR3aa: CASRFTGAVGTEAFF

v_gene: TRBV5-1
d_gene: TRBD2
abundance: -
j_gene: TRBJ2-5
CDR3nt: TGCGCCAGCAGCTGGGGGTCTAGCGGGGATTCGCGGGAGACCCAGTACTTC
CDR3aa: CASSWGSSGDSRETQYF

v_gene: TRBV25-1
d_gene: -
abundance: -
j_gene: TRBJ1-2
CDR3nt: TGTGCCAGCAGTGAAAGGACACCCCTAAGGGGCTACACCTTC
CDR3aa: CASSERTPLRGYTF

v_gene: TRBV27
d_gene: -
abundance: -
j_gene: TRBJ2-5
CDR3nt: TGTGCCAGCAGTTTTCACCCCGGGGGGACACAAGAGACCCAGTACTTC
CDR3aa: CASSFHPGGTQETQYF

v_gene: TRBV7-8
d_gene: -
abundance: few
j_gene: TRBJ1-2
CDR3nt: TGTGCCAGCAGCTTAGGCAGGGATGGCTACACCTTC
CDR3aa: CASSLGRDGYTF

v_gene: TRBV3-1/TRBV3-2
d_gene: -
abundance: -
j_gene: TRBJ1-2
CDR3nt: TGTGCCAGCAGCCAGGGCTTTGGCTACACCTTC
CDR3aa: CASSQGFGYTF

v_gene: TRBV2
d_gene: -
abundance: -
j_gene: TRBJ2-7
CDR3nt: TGTGCCAGCAGTGAAGCGGCGGGTTACGAGCAGTACTTC
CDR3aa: CASSEAAGYEQYF

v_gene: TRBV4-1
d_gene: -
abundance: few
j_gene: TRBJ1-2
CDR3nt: TGCGCCAGCAGCCAAGGTGGGGGGAAGTGGAGCTATGGCTACACCTTC
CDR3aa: CASSQGGGKWSYGYTF

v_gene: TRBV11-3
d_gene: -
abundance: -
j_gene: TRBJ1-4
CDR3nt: TGTGCCAGCAGCCCCCCCGGACGGGGGGATGAAAAACTGTTTTTT
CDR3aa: CASSPPGRGDEKLFF

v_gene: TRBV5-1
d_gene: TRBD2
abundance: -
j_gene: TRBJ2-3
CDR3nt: TGCGCCAGCAGCTCGGGACTAGCTTTAGATACGCAGTATTTT
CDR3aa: CASSSGLALDTQYF

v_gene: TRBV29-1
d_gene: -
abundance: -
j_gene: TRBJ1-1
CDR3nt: TGCAGCGCCCCTAGGGCGGGGGGCAAGACTGAAGCTTTCTTT
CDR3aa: CSAPRAGGKTEAFF

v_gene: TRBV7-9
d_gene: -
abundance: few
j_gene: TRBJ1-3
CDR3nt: TGTGCCAGCAGCTTAAAGGGGCCGGGAAACACCATATATTTT
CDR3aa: CASSLKGPGNTIYF

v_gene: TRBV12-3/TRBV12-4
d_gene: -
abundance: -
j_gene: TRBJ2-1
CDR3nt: TGTGCCAGCAGCCTAAGCAGGGGTTCCGAGCAGTTCTTC
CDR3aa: CASSLSRGSEQFF